This TCR beta chain emerged from a study of CD8+ T cells in alopecia areata. RNA was isolated and reverse transcribed to cDNA, the sequencing template. Some clones are missing from TCRdb's copy, which holds only in-frame ones; the method was immunoSEQ multiplex PCR. This table has 95,000 to 110,000 clones, 55% appearing once. CDR1 and CDR2 from the germline V gene are SQVTM and ANQGSEA. The V end lost 4 bases, the J end lost 7 bases, and 14 bases lay between the germline ends. The CDR3 extends over 13 amino acids. This clonotype was sampled from a human donor in good health. Specimen: CD4+ T cells sorted from blood. The V gene is TRBV29-1, the J gene TRBJ1-5; maybe TRBD1 (5 bases). CDR3 bases: TGCAGCGTTGCATCGGGACTAGGACAGCCCCAGCATTTT. It is translated as CSVASGLGQPQHF.